This TCR beta chain was documented in a study of Graves' ophthalmopathy and Graves' hyperthyroidism (dated by TCRdb to 2017 to 2018). Regarding the complete study: Peripheral blood was collected at initial diagnosis, prior to any treatment. The roughly 100 discovery patients were randomly divided into training and test sets at a 7:3 ratio. The study used signatures of the TCR beta repertoire to tell Graves' ophthalmopathy apart from Graves' hyperthyroidism and to predict which patients would progress to ophthalmopathy. The independent validation cohort included about 19 hyperthyroidism patients plus 17 patients who later progressed from hyperthyroidism to ophthalmopathy. To explore V-J signatures distinguishing ophthalmopathy from hyperthyroidism, a discovery set of 100 or so patients (43 ophthalmopathy, around 55 stable hyperthyroidism) was enrolled. In roughly 6 hyperthyroidism patients, the T-cell repertoire of thyroid tissue was compared with the T-cell repertoire of blood. After sampling, hyperthyroidism patients received methimazole starting at 30 mg daily, and ophthalmopathy patients received high-dose intravenous methylprednisolone. In total, some 140 blood samples were TCR-sequenced: fewer than 50 ophthalmopathy, under 85 hyperthyroidism and about 17 hyperthyroidism-to-ophthalmopathy patients.

Stable hyperthyroidism was defined as no progression to ophthalmopathy within 18 months of follow-up. Hyperthyroidism patients were newly diagnosed, with disease duration under 2 months, and aged 18 to 65 years. Patients with other autoimmune diseases, uncontrolled infections, pregnancy or lactation were excluded. Diagnosis was based on clinical symptoms, serum thyroxine, TRAb, thyroid ultrasound and orbital computed tomography. Ficoll-Paque density gradient centrifugation was used to isolate PBMCs from 8.5 to 10 ml of fresh peripheral blood. Total RNA was extracted with Trizol reagent and quality-checked on an Agilent 2100 Bioanalyzer. The paper as a whole reports these results and caveats: Most expanded thyroid clonotypes with a frequency above 0.001 also appeared in blood, which suggests that blood repertoires may reflect the immune response in the thyroid. In validation, the model predicted ophthalmopathy progression with about 71% sensitivity and about 77% specificity; eleven to twelve predicted patients were CT-confirmed with GO in a median of approximately 6.2 months. Sample size was not predetermined statistically, and investigators were not blinded to group allocation. The 13-signature model separated ophthalmopathy from stable hyperthyroidism with approximately 90% sensitivity and around 81% specificity in cross-validation, and 80%/75% in the test set.

Notes on this clonotype: What antigen it recognizes has not been identified. Nothing much larger sits one base from this clone, and base qualities are not available.

The CDR3 contains 19 residues, cysteine and phenylalanine counted. Only the CDR3 DNA is retained, 57 bases long and in frame from the first base. V is cut by 1 base and J by 0 bases, and the space between the germline ends is 22 bases. The germline V gene provides CDR1 MNHEY and CDR2 SVGEGT. TCR beta CDR3 regions were amplified from RNA transcripts for repertoire sequencing. The first round of RT-PCR was done with HTBI primers and the Qiagen OneStep RT-PCR kit, and was followed by a second round of multiplex PCR, then size selection and purification. Libraries were sequenced on an Illumina HiSeq2000 using paired-end 100 bp reads. The study's processing was this. SOAPnuke was used to process the reads, throwing out any read that had adapters, had uncalled bases, had a mean Phred below 15, or lacked an exact constant-primer or identifier match. High-quality paired reads were merged with COPE v1.2.5. Clonotypes were defined as unique nucleotide sequences and were aligned to IMGT TRB V, D and J references using MiTCR v1.1. Analysis was restricted to V-J combinations with a frequency above 0.0001, which covered 98% to 99.2% of repertoires. A TCR clonal expansion and chaos score per V-J combination was defined as the ratio of F50 clonal expansion to chaos observed in the TCRdist matrix. Welch's t-statistics and random forest were used to narrow the features down to over ten V-J combinations, which were then fed into a naive Bayes classifier. The similarity between thyroid and blood repertoires was quantified using the Morisita-Horn index. Clones were called with MiXCR by TCRdb after fastp trimmed the public reads at Q25, and only in-frame beta chains were retained. Under each unique CDR3 protein, matching rows form one entry showing the most common genes and DNA. It is TCRdb's table, rather than the study itself, that gives the V and J calls and clone size. The table for this sample lists hundreds of thousands of distinct CDR3 sequences; about 20% of them were counted only once. Jointly, the top ten make up 7.1% of the sample.

The clonotype comes from a woman in her late teens or twenties with stable Graves' hyperthyroidism. Some clones in this sample may be carry-over from other donors' samples. Donor details come from another sample of the same person, matched by shared clones. Specimen: peripheral blood. This chain is built from TRBV6-2 or TRBV6-3 and TRBJ2-7, with a tentative D gene TRBD2 over 5 matching bases. The DNA reads TGTGCCAGCAGTTACTTACTAGAAAAACTCGAGCCCGCCTCCTACGAGCAGTACTTC. The resulting protein is CASSYLLEKLEPASYEQYF.